A selection of T cell receptor beta chains follows, all from one sample in a study of cytomegalovirus exposure and HLA in healthy donors. Only in-frame clones appear in the TCRdb table, and some are missing; sequencing was by immunoSEQ multiplex PCR. The sample lists 150,000 to 180,000 clones, about 82% occurring once. The sample comprised PBMCs. The source is a human donor in good health. The CDR3 runs from the conserved cysteine through the conserved F or W. The D gene is left open where the match is weak.

TRBJ1-2	TRBV2	.	TGTGCCAGCACCCGTCAGGATACATATGTGGGTGGCTACACCTTC	CASTRQDTYVGGYTF
TRBJ2-2	TRBV27	TRBD1	TGTGCCAGCAGTTGGGACAGGGGTTGGGGGTCCGGGGAGCTGTTTTTT	CASSWDRGWGSGELFF
TRBJ2-1	TRBV5-1	TRBD2	TGCGCCAGCAGAGCGGGAGAAGGCTCCTACAATGAGCAGTTCTTC	CASRAGEGSYNEQFF
TRBJ1-2	TRBV6-1	TRBD1	TGTGCCAGCAGAGAGCAGGGGGCGGAGGGCTACACCTTC	CASREQGAEGYTF
TRBJ1-4	TRBV5-1	.	TGCGCCAGCAGCTTGGCGGTGGCAGGCATTAATGAAAAACTGTTTTTT	CASSLAVAGINEKLFF
TRBJ1-4	TRBV28	TRBD1	TGTGCCAGCCATTTACAGGGGTTAAGTGAAAAACTGTTTTTT	CASHLQGLSEKLFF
TRBJ2-3	TRBV4-3	TRBD1	TGCGCCAGCAGCCCCTCCAGACAGGGCATCACAGATACGCAGTATTTT	CASSPSRQGITDTQYF
TRBJ1-3	TRBV15	TRBD1	TGTGCCACCAGCATAGACAGGGGCAGAAACACCATATATTTT	CATSIDRGRNTIYF
TRBJ2-7	TRBV9	.	TGTGCCAGCAGCGCAGGACTGGGGAACTACGAGCAGTACTTC	CASSAGLGNYEQYF
TRBJ1-1	TRBV2	TRBD1	TGTGCCAGCAGCCAGACAGGGGACCCTGAAGCTTTCTTT	CASSQTGDPEAFF
TRBJ1-6	TRBV19	.	TGTGCCAGTAGGACCCTGACAGGACTTAATTCACCCCTCCACTTT	CASRTLTGLNSPLHF
TRBJ2-5	TRBV2	TRBD2	TGTGCCAGCAGTGCGGAGGGACTAGTCCAAGAGACCCAGTACTTC	CASSAEGLVQETQYF
TRBJ1-1	TRBV5-1	.	TGCGCCAGCAGCTTGGGGTCGGGAGGAGCTTTCTTT	CASSLGSGGAFF
TRBJ1-2	TRBV2	.	TGTGCCAGCAGTGAATTCGGGGGAAGTGGCTACACCTTC	CASSEFGGSGYTF
TRBJ1-3	TRBV12-5	TRBD1	TGTGCTAGTGGTCGCCGGACAGGGGCCTTCTCTGGAAACACCATATATTTT	CASGRRTGAFSGNTIYF